The next 32 T cell receptor beta chains were all read from a single sample in a study of shared clonotypes between healthy human individuals. Clones were read by immunoSEQ multiplex PCR, and TCRdb kept only the in-frame ones, dropping some. The sample has 740,000 or so clones, around three quarters seen once. Sequencing input: memory CD4+ T cells sorted from blood. The subset was: CD45RA-negative fraction. These receptor sequences come from a woman in her twenties or thirties in good health.

The table lists this clone with a few counts. CDR3 region: CASSETLDLDQPQHF. Written as DNA, the CDR3 is TGTGCCAGCAGCGAAACGTTGGATCTCGATCAGCCCCAGCATTTT. V and J are TRBV25-1 and TRBJ1-5, with D unresolved. Trimming pared 6 bases from V and 5 bases from J, leaving 17 bases between. CDR3 size: 15 residues. From germline, CDR1 is MGHDK and CDR2 SYGVNS.

The rearrangement joins TRBV10-3 to TRBJ2-3, with 9 positions matching TRBD1. The V and J ends lost 5 bases and 7 bases, in that order; junction bases with no gene match: 7. The CDR3 covers 14 residues. Germline lookup yields CDR1 ENHRY and CDR2 SYGVKD. The CDR3 DNA reads TGTGCCATCAGTCCCGGGACAGGGCCGCATACGCAGTATTTT. Translation: CAISPGTGPHTQYF.

This clone was recorded only once. The rearrangement uses TRBV29-1 and TRBJ2-1, with 10 bases aligning to TRBD2. V was clipped by 6 bases and J by 8 bases; unmatched bases: 16. Germline V gene lookup returns CDR1 SQVTM and CDR2 ANQGSEA. This CDR3 region has 16 residues. CDR3 DNA sequence: TGCAGCGTGGGCGGGGGGCTAGCGGGAGAGATATATGAGCAGTTCTTC. This sequence encodes CSVGGGLAGEIYEQFF.

This clone was seen a few times. This CDR3 is also generated by other DNA sequences in the sample. The J gene is TRBJ2-1, the V gene TRBV19, with D possibly TRBD1 on 5 matching bases. This CDR3 is 13 amino acids long. The V and J ends lost 1 base and 5 bases respectively, with 6 bases between them. The V gene's germline CDR1 is LNHDA and CDR2 SQIVND (reference sequence). CDR3 DNA sequence: TGTGCCAGTAGTATAGGACAGCACAATGAGCAGTTCTTC. Translation gives CASSIGQHNEQFF.

The chain uses TRBV5-1 and TRBJ1-2; TRBD1 matches at 10 bases. V lost 4 bases to trimming and J lost 8 bases; unmatched junction nucleotides: 17. Germline V gene lookup returns CDR1 SGHRS and CDR2 YFSETQ. CDR3 length: 17 amino acids. The CDR3 coding sequence is TGCGCCAGCAGCAAATCCGGGACAGGGGATGAGGGGACCGGCTACACCTTC. It codes for CASSKSGTGDEGTGYTF.

The table lists this clone with many counts. The rearrangement links TRBV5-1 to TRBJ1-1; TRBD1 matches 9 bases. J gave up 1 base and V 3 bases, and 4 bases lay outside the gene matches. Germline assignment: CDR1 SGHRS and CDR2 YFSETQ. The CDR3 loop spans 15 amino acids. The CDR3 nucleotides read TGCGCCAGCAGCTGGGCGGGACAGGGGAACACTGAAGCTTTCTTT. As protein: CASSWAGQGNTEAFF.

V is TRBV28 and J is TRBJ1-1, with D tentatively TRBD1 (5 bases). This CDR3 spans 17 amino acids. Trimming shortened V by 6 bases and J by 3 bases, and 23 bases separated the two germline ends. From germline, CDR1 is MDHEN and CDR2 SYDVKM. The CDR3 bases are TGTGCCAGCAGCTCCACTGTGGCCTCAGGGCGGGACACTGAAGCTTTCTTT. Its translation: CASSSTVASGRDTEAFF.

This clone was detected ten times or more. The chain is built from TRBV5-1 and TRBJ2-5; either TRBD1 or TRBD2 may supply D (5 bases each). Germline assignment: CDR1 SGHRS and CDR2 YFSETQ. This CDR3 region has 15 residues. Trimming pared 3 bases from V and 1 base from J, leaving 13 bases between. The CDR3 spells CASSWGWGIQETQYF. CDR3 in DNA: TGCGCCAGCAGCTGGGGTTGGGGGATCCAAGAGACCCAGTACTTC. The entire variable domain, with the rest obtained from reference TRBV5-1 and TRBJ2-5, is as follows: KAGVTQTPRYLIKTRGQQVTLSCSPISGHRSVSWYQQTPGQGLQFLFEYFSETQRNKGNFPGRFSGRQFSNSRSEMNVSTLELGDSALYLCASSWGWGIQETQYFGPGTRLLVL.

The sample holds one count of this clone. In the same sample, other DNA sequences code for this CDR3. This chain connects TRBV7-3 to TRBJ1-1; 8 bases match TRBD1. CDR1 is SGHTA, CDR2 FQGTGA, per germline. V shed 4 bases and J 5 bases; nucleotides not matched to a gene: 3. The CDR3 is 13 amino acids. The CDR3, as DNA: TGTGCCAGCAGCTCCGGACAGGGAACTGAAGCTTTCTTT. Residues: CASSSGQGTEAFF.

The V call is TRBV11-2, the J call TRBJ2-3; TRBD2 might be the D (5 bases). Looked up from germline, CDR1 is SGHAT and CDR2 is FQNNGV. V was shortened by 0 bases and J by 2 bases, with 6 bases between the two germline ends. The CDR3 length is 14 residues. The CDR3 loop reads CASSLERVTDTQYF. The CDR3 bases are TGTGCCAGCAGCTTAGAGAGGGTCACAGATACGCAGTATTTT. Drawing the rest from reference TRBV11-2 and TRBJ2-3, the complete variable domain is EAGVAQSPRYKIIEKRQSVAFWCNPISGHATLYWYQQILGQGPKLLIQFQNNGVVDDSQLPKDRFSAERLKGVDSTLKIQPAKLEDSAVYLCASSLERVTDTQYFGPGTRLTVL.

This clone was found many times. The sample contains more than one DNA sequence encoding this CDR3. The genes are TRBV27 and TRBJ2-5; 7 nucleotides agree with TRBD2. V shed 5 bases, J shed 2 bases, and the junction held 11 bases outside the gene matches. Germline V gene lookup returns CDR1 MNHEY and CDR2 SMNVEV (reference sequence). The CDR3 is 16 amino acids. The CDR3 loop reads CASSKRPGGGQETQYF. In DNA, the CDR3 is TGTGCCAGCAGTAAACGTCCGGGAGGAGGACAAGAGACCCAGTACTTC.

This clone was counted only a few times. This rearrangement joins TRBV19 to TRBJ1-4; D is unclear. Germline V lookup: CDR1 LNHDA, CDR2 SQIVND (reference sequence). V lost 3 bases and J lost 5, with 7 bases in between. The CDR3 has 13 residues. The CDR3 spells CASSISQNEKLFF. In DNA form, the CDR3 reads TGTGCCAGTAGTATCTCTCAGAATGAAAAACTGTTTTTT.

The chain has TRBV20-1 and TRBJ1-1; D remains ambiguous. Germline values: CDR1 DFQATT, CDR2 SNEGSKA (reference sequence). The CDR3 has 11 residues. V lost 1 base to trimming and J lost 8 bases, with 8 bases between them. CDR3 bases: TGCAGTGCTAGAGGTAACAGAGAAGCTTTCTTT. This gives the protein CSARGNREAFF.

This clone was observed once. The rearrangement uses TRBV7-6 and TRBJ1-2; TRBD1 is a possible D gene (5 bases). Germline V gene data show CDR1 as SGHVS and CDR2 as FNYEAQ. Trimming left V 4 bases short and J 0 bases short, with 18 bases between. CDR3 length: 17 amino acids. The CDR3: CASSSGYGRAPNYGYTF. CDR3 DNA sequence: TGTGCCAGCAGCTCGGGTTACGGCAGGGCACCTAACTATGGCTACACCTTC.

This chain connects TRBV14 to TRBJ2-3; 14 bases map to TRBD2. The CDR3 is 16 residues long. Unmatched junction bases numbered 5, after V lost 4 bases and J lost 5 bases. Germline lookup yields CDR1 SGHDN and CDR2 FVKESK. The CDR3 here is CASSRGLAGVRDTQYF. The CDR3 region has the DNA TGTGCCAGCAGCCGGGGACTAGCGGGAGTGAGAGATACGCAGTATTTT.

This clone has a handful of counts. V usage is TRBV28 and J usage is TRBJ2-7; TRBD2 matches 10 bases. The CDR3 covers 14 residues. Trimming at V came to 5 bases and at J to 4 bases, leaving 5 bases not matched to a gene. Germline values: CDR1 MDHEN, CDR2 SYDVKM. The CDR3 sequence is CASSAPGLAYEQYF. In nucleotides, the CDR3 is TGTGCCAGCAGTGCGCCGGGACTAGCGTACGAGCAGTACTTC.

This chain links TRBV5-6 with TRBJ2-7; no clear D gene. The length of the CDR3 is 15 residues. V lost 3 bases and J lost 7, with 20 bases in between. The germline V gene has CDR1 SGHDT and CDR2 YYEEEE. CDR3 bases: TGTGCCAGCAGCTCCCGAAGTCGTGCTCCACGGGAGCAGTACTTC. The encoded protein is CASSSRSRAPREQYF.

Concerning this clone itself: Other nucleotide sequences from this sample produce the same CDR3. This sequence joins TRBV30 and TRBJ2-1; D is possibly TRBD2 (6 bases). This CDR3 has 12 residues. Germline V lookup: CDR1 GTSNPN, CDR2 SVGIG (reference sequence). V was trimmed by 0 bases and J by 10 bases, leaving 10 bases between them. Written as DNA, the CDR3 is TGTGCCTGGAGTGTCCGGGGGAGAGAGCAGTTCTTC. Translating it yields CAWSVRGREQFF.

The gene calls are TRBV28 and TRBJ1-4, with a weak D call TRBD1 (5 bases). This CDR3 contains 14 residues. Between the trimmed V and J ends, which lost 4 bases and 6 bases, there was a span of 12 bases. From germline, CDR1 is MDHEN and CDR2 SYDVKM. DNA of the CDR3: TGTGCCAGCAGTTCCCTCCGGGGCGATGAAAAACTGTTTTTT. Translation gives CASSSLRGDEKLFF.

V gene TRBV5-6 combines with J gene TRBJ2-5; 7 bases agree with TRBD1. In germline, CDR1 is SGHDT, CDR2 YYEEEE. The CDR3 length is 15 residues. V dropped 4 bases and J dropped 5; count of bases not matched to a gene: 11. CDR3 region: CASSIRQGLGETQYF. For the CDR3, the DNA is TGTGCCAGCAGCATCCGACAGGGTCTGGGGGAGACCCAGTACTTC.

This clone was seen a few times. The chain has TRBV7-8 and TRBJ2-5; perhaps D is TRBD1 or TRBD2 (6 bases each). The J call may be in error: the DNA end matches TRBJ2-7 better. This CDR3 is built from 16 residues. Germline CDR1 is SGHVS and CDR2 is FQNEAQ. CDR3 protein: CASSSGASRGTYEQYF. CDR3 nucleotide sequence: TGTGCCAGCAGCTCGGGGGCTTCTCGCGGAACCTACGAGCAGTACTTC.

This chain connects TRBV6-5 to TRBJ1-5; D possibly corresponds to TRBD1 (6 bases). The V gene's germline CDR1 is MNHEY and CDR2 SVGAGI. Deletions cut 6 bases from V and 5 bases from J, with 11 bases between. CDR3 length: 13 amino acids. CDR3 bases: TGTGCCAGCAGAGACAGGCTAGATCAGCCCCAGCATTTT. Translated, it gives CASRDRLDQPQHF.

The chain uses TRBV9 and TRBJ1-3; D is undetermined. The germline gives CDR1 SGDLS, CDR2 YYNGEE. This CDR3 spans 15 amino acids. The V and J ends lost 3 bases and 5 bases respectively, with 15 bases between them. The CDR3: CASSEGRAGRNTIYF. The CDR3 coding sequence is TGTGCCAGCAGCGAGGGCCGGGCAGGTAGAAACACCATATATTTT.

The V call is TRBV5-8, the J call TRBJ2-6, with no clear D. The germline V gene encodes CDR1 SGHTS and CDR2 YDEGEE. The germline V and J ends were trimmed by 2 bases and 1 base, with 7 bases remaining between them. CDR3 length: 15 amino acids. CDR3 residues: CASSLSKSGANVLTF. The CDR3 nucleotides read TGTGCCAGCAGCTTATCAAAATCTGGGGCCAACGTCCTGACTTTC.

In regard to this clone: The junction and the germline gene differ at one end; a read error may be behind it. The chain has TRBV6-5 and TRBJ2-7; weak D call: TRBD1 (6 bases). The CDR3 is made up of 13 amino acids. CDR1 MNHEY and CDR2 SVGAGI come from the germline V gene. The DNA of the CDR3 is TGTGCCAGCAGCCACAGGGAGTTGGGGCGTTTGGGCTTC. This encodes CASSHRELGRLGF.

The rearrangement links TRBV25-1 to TRBJ2-1, with 7 bases that match TRBD2. V was clipped by 6 bases and J by 5 bases; unmatched bases: 4. Germline-derived CDR1 and CDR2 are MGHDK and SYGVNS. This CDR3 contains 13 residues. This chain's CDR3 is CASRGGENNEQFF. For the CDR3, the DNA is TGTGCCAGCAGGGGGGGGGAGAACAATGAGCAGTTCTTC.

V is TRBV19 and J is TRBJ1-2; D is possibly TRBD1 (6 bases). In germline, CDR1 is LNHDA, CDR2 SQIVND (reference sequence). The length of the CDR3 is 14 residues. Between the trimmed V and J ends, which lost 4 bases and 6 bases, there was a span of 15 bases. The CDR3 DNA sequence: TGTGCCAGTAGTACCCGTTCGGGGGGCAATGGCTACACCTTC. Protein product: CASSTRSGGNGYTF.

This rearrangement joins TRBV14 to TRBJ1-3, with D hard to call. Germline lookup yields CDR1 SGHDN and CDR2 FVKESK. There are 14 residues in the CDR3. V lost 2 bases, J lost 8 bases, and 13 bases lay in between. CDR3 protein: CASSQRGMPDTIYF. The CDR3 DNA reads TGTGCCAGCAGCCAACGGGGAATGCCCGACACCATATATTTT.

The CDR3 nucleotides read TGTGCCAGCAGTGACCAGCTAGCTGCGAACACCGGGGAGCTGTTTTTT. It specifies CASSDQLAANTGELFF. This chain joins TRBV11-2 and TRBJ2-2; perhaps TRBD2 as D (5 bases). This CDR3 region has 16 residues. CDR1 SGHAT and CDR2 FQNNGV come from the germline V gene. V was clipped by 6 bases and J by 0 bases, with 14 bases between them.

The V call is TRBV4-1, the J call TRBJ2-1; 10 nucleotides line up with TRBD2. CDR3 length: 16 amino acids. In germline, CDR1 is MGHRA, CDR2 YSYEKL. The junction had 8 bases not matched to a gene; V was cut back by 1 base and J by 8 bases. The CDR3 DNA reads as TGCGCCAGCAGCCAAGGGCTAGCGGGAGCCAGCGATGAGCAGTTCTTC. Protein: CASSQGLAGASDEQFF.

The CDR3 bases are TGCGCCAGCGGCCCCGACGGAGCCTACGAGCAGTACTTC. This gives the protein CASGPDGAYEQYF. The rearrangement uses TRBV5-1 and TRBJ2-7; D ambiguous. Looked up from germline, CDR1 is SGHRS and CDR2 is YFSETQ. The CDR3 loop spans 13 amino acids. V was cut by 7 bases and J by 2 bases, with 13 bases left in between.

Notes on this clone: A read error is likely here: a far larger clone is one base away. The V call is TRBV18, the J call TRBJ1-5, with 8 nucleotides matching TRBD1. J gave up 2 bases and V 8 bases, and 2 bases lay outside the gene matches. The length of the CDR3 is 13 residues. CDR1 and CDR2 from the germline V gene are KGHSH and LQKENI. The CDR3, as DNA: TGTGCCAGCACGGGACAGGGCAATCAGCCCCAGCATTTT. Translation: CASTGQGNQPQHF.